This is a list of T cell receptor beta chains from one sample in a study of T cells in Graves' hyperthyroidism and ophthalmopathy. One entry per CDR3 protein, called by TCRdb with MiXCR from the multiplex PCR reads. Among about 590,000 distinct CDR3 sequences listed, 15% to 19% were seen once. Specimen: blood. The receptor set was obtained from a woman aged 30 to 39 with Graves' hyperthyroidism. The CDR3 runs from the conserved cysteine through the conserved F or W. Fields, in order: D gene, clone size, J gene, V gene, CDR3 DNA, CDR3 protein. A D gene is named only where the DNA matches it firmly. Expanded clones are given a class, and other clones once, few, many or no size at all.

D: TRBD1; size: -; J: TRBJ2-2; V: TRBV27; DNA: TGTGCCAGCAGTGTTTACAGGGGAAGACGCACCGGGGAGCTGTTTTTT; CDR3: CASSVYRGRRTGELFF
D: TRBD1; size: -; J: TRBJ2-3; V: TRBV19; DNA: TGTGCCAGTAGTACGGGACAGGGGGCAGGGGCAGATACGCAGTATTTT; CDR3: CASSTGQGAGADTQYF
D: -; size: many; J: TRBJ2-5; V: TRBV6-1; DNA: TGTGCCAGCAGGGGGACCGAGGGGGGAGAGACCCAGTACTTC; CDR3: CASRGTEGGETQYF
D: TRBD1; size: many; J: TRBJ2-7; V: TRBV7-2; DNA: TGTGCCAGCAGCTTCAGGACAGGGGGTTCCTACGAGCAGTACTTC; CDR3: CASSFRTGGSYEQYF
D: -; size: -; J: TRBJ2-3; V: TRBV24-1; DNA: TGTGCCACCAGTGGGAACAGGGGCACAGATACGCAGTATTTT; CDR3: CATSGNRGTDTQYF
D: -; size: -; J: TRBJ2-1; V: TRBV6-1; DNA: TGTGCCAGCACCTACACGGCCAATGAGCAGTTCTTC; CDR3: CASTYTANEQFF
D: -; size: few; J: TRBJ2-3; V: TRBV19; DNA: TGTGCCAGTAGTAAGGCAGGGTTGCCAGATACGCAGTATTTT; CDR3: CASSKAGLPDTQYF
D: -; size: many; J: TRBJ1-6; V: TRBV7-2; DNA: TGTGCCAGCAGCCGGCGGGGGGATTCACCCCTCCACTTT; CDR3: CASSRRGDSPLHF
D: -; size: many; J: TRBJ1-1; V: TRBV11-2; DNA: TGTGCCAGCAGCTTACCGGGACACATGAACACTGAAGCTTTCTTT; CDR3: CASSLPGHMNTEAFF
D: TRBD2; size: few; J: TRBJ2-7; V: TRBV10-2; DNA: TGCGCCAGCAGCGGACTAGCGGGGACATCCTACGAGCAGTACTTC; CDR3: CASSGLAGTSYEQYF
D: -; size: few; J: TRBJ2-7; V: TRBV10-1; DNA: TGCGCCAGCAGTGAGTCCATAAGGGGGAAGCAGTACTTC; CDR3: CASSESIRGKQYF
D: TRBD1; size: many; J: TRBJ2-7; V: TRBV2; DNA: TGTGCCAGCAATCAAGGGGGCGGGCAGTACTTC; CDR3: CASNQGGGQYF
D: TRBD2; size: few; J: TRBJ2-1; V: TRBV20-1; DNA: TGCAGTGCTAGAGATACAGCGGGAGGTTCCTACAATGAGCAGTTCTTC; CDR3: CSARDTAGGSYNEQFF
D: -; size: many; J: TRBJ2-2; V: TRBV28; DNA: TGTGCCAGCAGACCCCCAGGGGACGGGGAGCTGTTTTTT; CDR3: CASRPPGDGELFF
D: TRBD1; size: few; J: TRBJ1-1; V: TRBV19; DNA: TGTGCCAGCCTGTCCGGGACAGGATATTTTGGTGGCACTGAAGCTTTCTTT; CDR3: CASLSGTGYFGGTEAFF
D: -; size: -; J: TRBJ2-3; V: TRBV20-1; DNA: TGCAGTGCTCCCGTTACATCTAGCACAGATACGCAGTATTTT; CDR3: CSAPVTSSTDTQYF
D: TRBD2; size: -; J: TRBJ2-7; V: TRBV24-1; DNA: TGTGCCACCAGTGATGTGACTAGCTCGGCCGACGAGCAGTACTTC; CDR3: CATSDVTSSADEQYF
D: -; size: -; J: TRBJ1-6; V: TRBV30; DNA: TGTGCCTGGAGTCCCTCGTTAGCACCCCTCCACTTT; CDR3: CAWSPSLAPLHF
D: TRBD2; size: -; J: TRBJ2-7; V: TRBV5-1; DNA: TGCGCCAGCAGCCGGGGGGAGGGCTTTACCTACGAGCAGTACTTC; CDR3: CASSRGEGFTYEQYF
D: TRBD2; size: -; J: TRBJ2-1; V: TRBV12-3/TRBV12-4; DNA: TGTGCCAGCAGTTCTCCGGGACTAGCGGCAAGCTCCTACAATGAGCAGTTCTTC; CDR3: CASSSPGLAASSYNEQFF
D: -; size: -; J: TRBJ2-1; V: TRBV6-5; DNA: TGTGCCAGCAGTTACTCTAAGGGCACGAGCTACAATGAGCAGTTCTTC; CDR3: CASSYSKGTSYNEQFF
D: -; size: few; J: TRBJ1-2; V: TRBV27; DNA: TGTGCCAGCAGTTCTTCAGGGGTACATAACTATGGCTACACCTTC; CDR3: CASSSSGVHNYGYTF
D: TRBD1; size: -; J: TRBJ2-7; V: TRBV11-3; DNA: TGTGCCAGCAGCTCCCCGACAGGGGGTGGCTACGAGCAGTACTTC; CDR3: CASSSPTGGGYEQYF
D: -; size: -; J: TRBJ2-5; V: TRBV10-1; DNA: TGCGCCAGCAGTGAGTCCGTGACAGGACTGCAACAAGAGACCCAGTACTTC; CDR3: CASSESVTGLQQETQYF
D: -; size: many; J: TRBJ2-1; V: TRBV18; DNA: TGTGCCAGCTCACCCTCACCCCAAGGGAGCTCCTACAATGAGCAGTTCTTC; CDR3: CASSPSPQGSSYNEQFF
D: -; size: many; J: TRBJ2-7; V: TRBV7-2; DNA: TGTGCCAGCAGCTTAGCGTCTAGCGATCGGACCTACGAGCAGTACTTC; CDR3: CASSLASSDRTYEQYF
D: TRBD2; size: -; J: TRBJ2-7; V: TRBV6-2/TRBV6-3; DNA: TGTGCCAGCAGTTATGCCGGGGGACTAACCTACGAGCAGTACTTC; CDR3: CASSYAGGLTYEQYF
D: TRBD1; size: many; J: TRBJ2-1; V: TRBV5-1; DNA: TGCGCCAGCAGCTTGGGAGGGACAGGGGGATACAATGAGCAGTTCTTC; CDR3: CASSLGGTGGYNEQFF
D: -; size: -; J: TRBJ2-7; V: TRBV10-3; DNA: TGTGCCATCAGTGAAGGGGTCTACGAGCAGTACTTC; CDR3: CAISEGVYEQYF
D: TRBD1; size: many; J: TRBJ1-3; V: TRBV6-1; DNA: TGTGCCAGCAGTGCACAGGGGGACACCATATATTTT; CDR3: CASSAQGDTIYF
D: TRBD2; size: few; J: TRBJ2-1; V: TRBV6-5; DNA: TGTGCCAGCAGTTACGATCCAAGCGGGGCTTACAATGAGCAGTTCTTC; CDR3: CASSYDPSGAYNEQFF
D: -; size: many; J: TRBJ1-1; V: TRBV20-1; DNA: TGCAGTGCTAACCACGAGGTAGAGAACACTGAAGCTTTCTTT; CDR3: CSANHEVENTEAFF
D: -; size: many; J: TRBJ1-1; V: TRBV7-9; DNA: TGTGCCAGCAGCTTAGTGGGGGGATGGAACACTGAAGCTTTCTTT; CDR3: CASSLVGGWNTEAFF
D: -; size: many; J: TRBJ2-5; V: TRBV12-3/TRBV12-4; DNA: TGTGCCAGCAGTCCGCCACGGGGGCGGATAGTCCAAGAGACCCAGTACTTC; CDR3: CASSPPRGRIVQETQYF
D: -; size: -; J: TRBJ1-2; V: TRBV20-1; DNA: TGCAGTGCTAGTATCCAGGGTGACTATGGCTACACCTTC; CDR3: CSASIQGDYGYTF
D: TRBD2; size: many; J: TRBJ2-1; V: TRBV5-6; DNA: TGTGCCAGCAGGGGGACTAGCGGGGGGGTCAATGAGCAGTTCTTC; CDR3: CASRGTSGGVNEQFF
D: -; size: -; J: TRBJ2-5; V: TRBV6-2/TRBV6-3; DNA: TGTGCCAGCACAAGGAGCGCGGAGACCCAGTACTTC; CDR3: CASTRSAETQYF
D: -; size: many; J: TRBJ2-5; V: TRBV10-3; DNA: TGTGCCATCAGTGAGTTTAAGTGGCGAGAGACCCAGTACTTC; CDR3: CAISEFKWRETQYF
D: TRBD1; size: many; J: TRBJ2-3; V: TRBV15; DNA: TGTGCCACCAGCAGAAGGACAGGGGGCACAGATACGCAGTATTTT; CDR3: CATSRRTGGTDTQYF
D: TRBD1; size: many; J: TRBJ1-2; V: TRBV5-6; DNA: TGTGCCAGCAGCTTCGACAGGGAGGGACGAGGCTACACCTTC; CDR3: CASSFDREGRGYTF
D: -; size: few; J: TRBJ1-2; V: TRBV19; DNA: TGTGCCAGTACCGCGGGATTTAACTATGGCTACACCTTC; CDR3: CASTAGFNYGYTF
D: -; size: few; J: TRBJ1-2; V: TRBV20-1; DNA: TGCAGTGCTCGGGGGACTAACTATGGCTACACCTTC; CDR3: CSARGTNYGYTF
D: -; size: -; J: TRBJ1-3; V: TRBV15; DNA: TGTGCCACCAAGGGGTACGGAAACACCATATATTTT; CDR3: CATKGYGNTIYF
D: -; size: -; J: TRBJ2-4; V: TRBV6-1; DNA: TGTGCCAGCAGTGAACTGTCTGATGCCAAAAACATTCAGTACTTC; CDR3: CASSELSDAKNIQYF
D: -; size: few; J: TRBJ1-2; V: TRBV6-2/TRBV6-3; DNA: TGTGCCGCAACACCTCTTTCAGGATATGGCTACACCTTC; CDR3: CAATPLSGYGYTF
D: -; size: few; J: TRBJ1-3; V: TRBV29-1; DNA: TGCAGCGTTGAATCCAAGGGGGTGCGTGGAAACACCATATATTTT; CDR3: CSVESKGVRGNTIYF
D: -; size: many; J: TRBJ2-2; V: TRBV12-3/TRBV12-4; DNA: TGTGCCAGCAGGCGGATGAGAGGATGGGAGAGCTTGGGGGGGGAGCTGTTTTTT; CDR3: CASRRMRGWESLGGELFF
D: TRBD1; size: few; J: TRBJ2-1; V: TRBV14; DNA: TGTGCCAGCAGCCAATCTCCGGGACAGGGCAATGAGCAGTTCTTC; CDR3: CASSQSPGQGNEQFF
D: TRBD2; size: -; J: TRBJ2-7; V: TRBV15; DNA: TGTGCCACCAGCACCGGACTAGCGGTATACGAGCAGTACTTC; CDR3: CATSTGLAVYEQYF
D: TRBD1; size: -; J: TRBJ1-2; V: TRBV20-1; DNA: TGCAGTGCTAGAGGGGACAGGGTAGGGAACTATGGCTACACCTTC; CDR3: CSARGDRVGNYGYTF
D: -; size: many; J: TRBJ2-1; V: TRBV7-9; DNA: TGTGCCAGCAGCTTACGGCTGTACAATGAGCAGTTCTTC; CDR3: CASSLRLYNEQFF
D: -; size: many; J: TRBJ1-5; V: TRBV28; DNA: TGTGCCAGCAGTTTTTCAGGTATGCGTCAGCCCCAGCATTTT; CDR3: CASSFSGMRQPQHF
D: TRBD1; size: many; J: TRBJ1-4; V: TRBV6-1; DNA: TGTGCCAGCAGTGAATCGGAGACAGGGTACGAAAAACTGTTTTTT; CDR3: CASSESETGYEKLFF
D: TRBD2; size: -; J: TRBJ2-3; V: TRBV2; DNA: TGTGCCAGCAATCGGCTAGCGGGAGGACCAGCAGATACGCAGTATTTT; CDR3: CASNRLAGGPADTQYF
D: -; size: many; J: TRBJ2-1; V: TRBV7-9; DNA: TGTGCCAGCAGACGTGCCGCGGGGGCTAATGAGCAGTTCTTC; CDR3: CASRRAAGANEQFF
D: -; size: many; J: TRBJ1-1; V: TRBV28; DNA: TGTGCCAGCACCCCCATGGACGGGTTGTACACTGAAGCTTTCTTT; CDR3: CASTPMDGLYTEAFF
D: TRBD2; size: few; J: TRBJ2-1; V: TRBV29-1; DNA: TGCAGCGTTTCCGGGAGGGCCGCGGGGAGTGATGAGCAGTTCTTC; CDR3: CSVSGRAAGSDEQFF
D: -; size: -; J: TRBJ1-2; V: TRBV24-1; DNA: TGTGCCGCCAGTGATAGGACCGACAACTATGGCTACACCTTC; CDR3: CAASDRTDNYGYTF